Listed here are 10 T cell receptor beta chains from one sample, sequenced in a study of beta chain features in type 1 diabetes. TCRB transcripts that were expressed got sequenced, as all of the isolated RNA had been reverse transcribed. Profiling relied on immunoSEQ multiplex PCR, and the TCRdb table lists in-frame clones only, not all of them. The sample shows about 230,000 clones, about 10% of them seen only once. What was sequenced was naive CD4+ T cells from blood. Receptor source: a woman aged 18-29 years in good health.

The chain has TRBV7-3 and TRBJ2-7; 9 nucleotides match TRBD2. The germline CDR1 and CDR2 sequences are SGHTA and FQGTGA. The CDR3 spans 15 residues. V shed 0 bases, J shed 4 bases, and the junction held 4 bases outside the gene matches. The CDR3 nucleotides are TGTGCCAGCAGCTTAACTGGCGGGGGGGTTTACGAGCAGTACTTC. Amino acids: CASSLTGGGVYEQYF.

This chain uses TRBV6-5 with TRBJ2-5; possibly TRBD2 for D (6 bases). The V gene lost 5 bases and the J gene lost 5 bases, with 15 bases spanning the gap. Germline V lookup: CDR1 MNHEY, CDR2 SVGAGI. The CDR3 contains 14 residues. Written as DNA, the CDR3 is TGTGCCAGCAGTCAGACCTCTAGCGCTGAGACCCAGTACTTC. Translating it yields CASSQTSSAETQYF.

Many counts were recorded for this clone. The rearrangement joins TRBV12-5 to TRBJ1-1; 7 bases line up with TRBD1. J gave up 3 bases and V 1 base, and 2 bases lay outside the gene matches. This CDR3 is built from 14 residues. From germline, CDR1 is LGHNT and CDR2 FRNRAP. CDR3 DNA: TGTGCTAGTGGTTTGGCGACAGGGTACACTGAAGCTTTCTTT. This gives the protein CASGLATGYTEAFF.

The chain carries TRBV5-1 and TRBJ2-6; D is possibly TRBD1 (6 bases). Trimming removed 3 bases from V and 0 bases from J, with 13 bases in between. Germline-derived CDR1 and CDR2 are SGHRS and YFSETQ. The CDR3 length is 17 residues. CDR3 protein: CASSSQGINSGANVLTF. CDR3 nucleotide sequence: TGCGCCAGCAGCTCGCAGGGGATTAACTCTGGGGCCAACGTCCTGACTTTC.

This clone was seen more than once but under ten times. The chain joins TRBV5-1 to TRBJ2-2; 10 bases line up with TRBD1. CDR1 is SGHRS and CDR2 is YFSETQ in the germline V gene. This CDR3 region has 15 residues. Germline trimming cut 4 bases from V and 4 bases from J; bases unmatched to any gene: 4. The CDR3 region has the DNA TGCGCCAGCAGCCAAGGGACAGGGGTCACCGGGGAGCTGTTTTTT. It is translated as CASSQGTGVTGELFF. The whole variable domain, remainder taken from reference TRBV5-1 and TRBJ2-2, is KAGVTQTPRYLIKTRGQQVTLSCSPISGHRSVSWYQQTPGQGLQFLFEYFSETQRNKGNFPGRFSGRQFSNSRSEMNVSTLELGDSALYLCASSQGTGVTGELFFGEGSRLTVL.

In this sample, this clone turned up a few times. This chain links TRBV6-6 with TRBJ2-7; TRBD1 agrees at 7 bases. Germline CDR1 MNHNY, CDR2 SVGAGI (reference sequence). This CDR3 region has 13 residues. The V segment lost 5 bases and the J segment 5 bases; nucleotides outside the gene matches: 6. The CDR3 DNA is TGTGCCAGCAGTGCGGTAGACAGGGACGAGCAGTACTTC. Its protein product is CASSAVDRDEQYF.

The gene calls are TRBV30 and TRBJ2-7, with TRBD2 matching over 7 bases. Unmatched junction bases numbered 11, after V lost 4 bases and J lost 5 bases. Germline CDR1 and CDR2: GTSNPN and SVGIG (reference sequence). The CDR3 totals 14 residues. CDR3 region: CAWTERAGLDEQYF. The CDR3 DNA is TGTGCCTGGACCGAACGAGCGGGATTAGACGAGCAGTACTTC. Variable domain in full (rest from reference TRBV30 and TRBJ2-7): SQTIHQWPATLVQPVGSPLSLECTVEGTSNPNLYWYRQAAGRGLQLLFYSVGIGQISSEVPQNLSASRPQDRQFILSSKKLLLSDSGFYLCAWTERAGLDEQYFGPGTRLTVT.

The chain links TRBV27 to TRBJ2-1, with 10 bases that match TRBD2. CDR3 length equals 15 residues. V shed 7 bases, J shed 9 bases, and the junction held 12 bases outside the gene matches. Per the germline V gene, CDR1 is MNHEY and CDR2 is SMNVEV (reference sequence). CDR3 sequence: CASTLSGLAGAEQFF. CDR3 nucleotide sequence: TGTGCCAGCACCCTTTCGGGGCTAGCGGGAGCTGAGCAGTTCTTC.

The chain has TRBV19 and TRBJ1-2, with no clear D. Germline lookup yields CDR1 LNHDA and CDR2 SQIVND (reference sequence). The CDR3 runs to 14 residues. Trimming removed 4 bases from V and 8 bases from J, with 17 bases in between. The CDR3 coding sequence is TGTGCCAGTAGTACCCGCCTCGCGGTTGAGGGCTACACCTTC. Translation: CASSTRLAVEGYTF.

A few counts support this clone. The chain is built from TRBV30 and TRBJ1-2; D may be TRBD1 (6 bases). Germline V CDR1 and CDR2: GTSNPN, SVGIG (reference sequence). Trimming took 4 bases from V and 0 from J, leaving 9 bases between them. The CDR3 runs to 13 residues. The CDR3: CAWMGHPNYGYTF. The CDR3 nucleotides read TGTGCCTGGATGGGACACCCTAACTATGGCTACACCTTC.